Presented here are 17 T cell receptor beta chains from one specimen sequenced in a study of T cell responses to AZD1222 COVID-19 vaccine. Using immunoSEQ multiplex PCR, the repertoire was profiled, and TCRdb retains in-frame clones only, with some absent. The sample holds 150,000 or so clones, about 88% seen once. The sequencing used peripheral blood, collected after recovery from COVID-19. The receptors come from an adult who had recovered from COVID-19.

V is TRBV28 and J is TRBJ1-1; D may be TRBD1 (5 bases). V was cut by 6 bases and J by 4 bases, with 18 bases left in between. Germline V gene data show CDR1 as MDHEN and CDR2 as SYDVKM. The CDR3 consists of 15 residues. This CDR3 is CASSLLKGRGTEAFF. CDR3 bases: TGTGCCAGCAGCCTACTAAAGGGGCGCGGCACTGAAGCTTTCTTT.

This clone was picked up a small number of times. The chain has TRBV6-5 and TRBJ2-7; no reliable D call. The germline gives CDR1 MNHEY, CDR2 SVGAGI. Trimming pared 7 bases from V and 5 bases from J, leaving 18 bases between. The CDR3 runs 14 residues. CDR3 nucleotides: TGTGCCAGCATCCAACCGCCCTCCGGTAACGAGCAGTACTTC. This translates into CASIQPPSGNEQYF.

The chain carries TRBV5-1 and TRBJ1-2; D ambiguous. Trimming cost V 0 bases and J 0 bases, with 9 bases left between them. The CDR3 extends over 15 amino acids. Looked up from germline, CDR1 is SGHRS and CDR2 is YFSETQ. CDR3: CASSLGDITNYGYTF. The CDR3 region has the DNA TGCGCCAGCAGCTTGGGGGATATTACTAACTATGGCTACACCTTC.

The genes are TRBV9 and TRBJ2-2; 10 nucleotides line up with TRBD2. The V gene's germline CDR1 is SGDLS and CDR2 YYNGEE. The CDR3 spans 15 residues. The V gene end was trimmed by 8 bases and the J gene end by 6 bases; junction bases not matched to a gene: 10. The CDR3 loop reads CASTSGNVNAGELFF. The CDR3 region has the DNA TGTGCCAGTACTAGCGGGAACGTAAACGCCGGGGAGCTGTTTTTT. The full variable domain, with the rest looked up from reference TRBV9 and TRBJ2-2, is DSGVTQTPKHLITATGQRVTLRCSPRSGDLSVYWYQQSLDQGLQFLIQYYNGEERAKGNILERFSAQQFPDLHSELNLSSLELGDSALYFCASTSGNVNAGELFFGEGSRLTVL.

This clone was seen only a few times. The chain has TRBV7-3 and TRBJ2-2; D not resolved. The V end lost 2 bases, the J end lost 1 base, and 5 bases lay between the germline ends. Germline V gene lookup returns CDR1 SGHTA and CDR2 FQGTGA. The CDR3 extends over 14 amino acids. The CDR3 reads CASSLALNTGELFF. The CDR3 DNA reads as TGTGCCAGCAGCTTAGCTCTGAACACCGGGGAGCTGTTTTTT. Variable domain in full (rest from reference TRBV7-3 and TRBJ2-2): GAGVSQTPSNKVTEKGKYVELRCDPISGHTALYWYRQSLGQGPEFLIYFQGTGAADDSGLPNDRFFAVRPEGSVSTLKIQRTERGDSAVYLCASSLALNTGELFFGEGSRLTVL.

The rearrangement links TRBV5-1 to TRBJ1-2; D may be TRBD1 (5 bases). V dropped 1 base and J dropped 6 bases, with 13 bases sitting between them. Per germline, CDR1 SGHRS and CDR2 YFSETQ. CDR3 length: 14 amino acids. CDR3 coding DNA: TGCGCCAGCAGCTTGTCAGGGTGGGGAGATGGCTACACCTTC. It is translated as CASSLSGWGDGYTF.

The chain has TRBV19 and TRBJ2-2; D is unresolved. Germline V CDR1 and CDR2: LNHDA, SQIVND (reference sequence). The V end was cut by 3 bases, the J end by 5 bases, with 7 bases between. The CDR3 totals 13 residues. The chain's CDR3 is CASSMVRTGELFF. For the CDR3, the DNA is TGTGCCAGTAGTATGGTGCGGACCGGGGAGCTGTTTTTT.

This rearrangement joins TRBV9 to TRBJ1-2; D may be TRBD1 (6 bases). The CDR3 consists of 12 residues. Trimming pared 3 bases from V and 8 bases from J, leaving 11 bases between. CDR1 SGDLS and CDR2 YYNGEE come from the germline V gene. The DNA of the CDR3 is TGTGCCAGCAGCGAACAGGGTACGGGCTACACCTTC. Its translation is CASSEQGTGYTF.

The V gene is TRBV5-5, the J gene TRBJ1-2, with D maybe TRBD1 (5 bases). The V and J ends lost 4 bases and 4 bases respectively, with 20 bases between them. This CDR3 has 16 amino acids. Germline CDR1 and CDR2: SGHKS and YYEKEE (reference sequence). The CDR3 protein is CASSLGGVTRSYGYTF. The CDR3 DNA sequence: TGTGCCAGCAGCCTTGGGGGGGTAACGAGGAGCTATGGCTACACCTTC.

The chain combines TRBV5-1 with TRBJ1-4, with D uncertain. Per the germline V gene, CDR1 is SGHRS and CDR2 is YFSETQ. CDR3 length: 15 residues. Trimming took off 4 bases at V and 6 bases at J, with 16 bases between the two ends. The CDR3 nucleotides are TGCGCCAGCAGCACGGCAGCTAACTTTGATGAAAAACTGTTTTTT. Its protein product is CASSTAANFDEKLFF.

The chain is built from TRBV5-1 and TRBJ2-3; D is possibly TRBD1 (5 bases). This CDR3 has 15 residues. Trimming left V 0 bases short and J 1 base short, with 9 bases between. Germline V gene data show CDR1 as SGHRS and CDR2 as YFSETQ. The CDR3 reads CASSLEGRGTDTQYF. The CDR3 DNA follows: TGCGCCAGCAGCTTGGAGGGCAGGGGCACAGATACGCAGTATTTT.

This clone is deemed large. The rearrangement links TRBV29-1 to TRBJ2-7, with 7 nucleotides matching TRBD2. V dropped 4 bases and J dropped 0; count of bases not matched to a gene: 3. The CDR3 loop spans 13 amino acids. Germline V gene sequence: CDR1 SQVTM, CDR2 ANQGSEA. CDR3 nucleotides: TGCAGCGTTGTGGGGGGGGGCTCCTACGAGCAGTACTTC. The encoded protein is CSVVGGGSYEQYF.

This CDR3 is CASSPGTSGGNQETQYF. The CDR3 DNA reads TGTGCCAGCAGCCCTGGGACTAGCGGGGGCAACCAAGAGACCCAGTACTTC. The rearrangement links TRBV4-2 to TRBJ2-5; 14 bases map to TRBD2. The CDR3 sequence is 17 residues long. V shed 4 bases and J 0 bases; nucleotides not matched to a gene: 4. Germline V CDR1 and CDR2: LGHNA, YNFKEQ.

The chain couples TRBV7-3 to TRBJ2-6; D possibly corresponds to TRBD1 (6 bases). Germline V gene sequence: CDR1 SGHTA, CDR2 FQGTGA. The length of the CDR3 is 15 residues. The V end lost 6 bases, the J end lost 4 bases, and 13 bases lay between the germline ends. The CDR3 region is CASSLTGTGANVLTF. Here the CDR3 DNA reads TGTGCCAGCAGTCTCACAGGGACCGGGGCCAACGTCCTGACTTTC. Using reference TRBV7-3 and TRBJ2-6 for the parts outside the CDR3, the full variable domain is GAGVSQTPSNKVTEKGKYVELRCDPISGHTALYWYRQSLGQGPEFLIYFQGTGAADDSGLPNDRFFAVRPEGSVSTLKIQRTERGDSAVYLCASSLTGTGANVLTFGAGSRLTVL.

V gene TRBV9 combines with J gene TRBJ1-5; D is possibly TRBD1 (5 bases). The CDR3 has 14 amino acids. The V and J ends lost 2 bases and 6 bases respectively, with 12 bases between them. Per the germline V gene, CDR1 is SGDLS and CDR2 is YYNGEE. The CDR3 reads CASSVDGGVQPQHF. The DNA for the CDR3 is TGTGCCAGCAGCGTCGACGGAGGGGTTCAGCCCCAGCATTTT.

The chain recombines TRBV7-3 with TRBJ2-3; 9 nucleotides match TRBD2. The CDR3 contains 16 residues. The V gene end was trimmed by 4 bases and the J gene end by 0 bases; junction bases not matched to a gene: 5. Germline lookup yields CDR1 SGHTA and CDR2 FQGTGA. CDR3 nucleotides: TGTGCCAGCAGCTCGGGACTAGCCATAAGCACAGATACGCAGTATTTT. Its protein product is CASSSGLAISTDTQYF.

This CDR3 is CASQKGQGVSYGYTF. CDR3 bases: TGCGCCAGCCAAAAAGGACAGGGCGTCAGCTATGGCTACACCTTC. The V and J genes are TRBV5-1 and TRBJ1-2, with 8 bases fitting TRBD1. Germline CDR1 SGHRS, CDR2 YFSETQ. CDR3 length: 15 amino acids. V trimming: 7 bases; J trimming: 4 bases; junction bases outside the gene matches: 12.